A single sample is the source of the 29 T cell receptor beta chains below, sequenced in a study of identifying expanded T cells in peripheral blood. Only in-frame clones appear in the TCRdb table, and some are missing; sequencing was by immunoSEQ multiplex PCR. The sample yields about 100,000 clones, 88% seen once. What was sequenced was blood. The source of these receptors is a person aged 18 to 75 in good health.

V and J are TRBV7-3 and TRBJ2-1; D is unresolved. Germline V gene lookup returns CDR1 SGHTA and CDR2 FQGTGA. V was pared by 6 bases and J by 0 bases, with 9 bases between. The CDR3 contains 14 residues. The CDR3 sequence: CASRSTISYNEQFF. The CDR3, as DNA: TGTGCCAGCAGGAGCACAATCTCCTACAATGAGCAGTTCTTC.

The genes are TRBV7-2 and TRBJ2-7; D is unclear. V was trimmed by 3 bases and J by 4 bases, leaving 4 bases between them. Germline loops: CDR1 SGHTA, CDR2 FQGNSA. This CDR3 has 11 amino acids. CDR3 sequence (DNA): TGTGCCAGCAGCTTCCCTTACGAGCAGTACTTC. It specifies CASSFPYEQYF.

This clone has only one observation. V and J are TRBV19 and TRBJ1-4; D remains ambiguous. This CDR3 comprises 16 residues. V lost 6 bases and J 0 bases, leaving 14 bases between the germline ends. Per the germline V gene, CDR1 is LNHDA and CDR2 is SQIVND (reference sequence). The CDR3 loop is CASSKFESPTNEKLFF. CDR3 coding DNA: TGTGCCAGTAGCAAATTTGAGAGTCCAACTAATGAAAAACTGTTTTTT.

The genes are TRBV7-2 and TRBJ1-5; D ambiguous. Germline V lookup: CDR1 SGHTA, CDR2 FQGNSA. V was cut by 1 base and J by 4 bases, with 11 bases left in between. This CDR3 region has 15 residues. The CDR3 DNA follows: TGTGCCAGCAGCTTAGTGACCCAGAAGAATCAGCCCCAGCATTTT. As protein: CASSLVTQKNQPQHF. Supplemented by reference TRBV7-2 and TRBJ1-5, the full variable domain reads GAGVSQSPSNKVTEKGKDVELRCDPISGHTALYWYRQSLGQGLEFLIYFQGNSAPDKSGLPSDRFSAERTGGSVSTLTIQRTQQEDSAVYLCASSLVTQKNQPQHFGDGTRLSIL.

The chain links TRBV29-1 to TRBJ1-1; the D is unclear. The CDR3 runs to 11 residues. Germline CDR1 reads SQVTM; CDR2 reads ANQGSEA. V lost 5 bases, J lost 6 bases, and 10 bases lay in between. The CDR3 sequence is CSVLHGAEAFF. Written as DNA, the CDR3 is TGCAGCGTTCTTCATGGGGCTGAAGCTTTCTTT.

V usage is TRBV2 and J usage is TRBJ2-1; D unresolved. Germline loops: CDR1 SNHLY, CDR2 FYNNEI. The V end lost 2 bases, the J end lost 0 bases, and 8 bases lay between the germline ends. The CDR3 runs 15 residues. In nucleotides, the CDR3 is TGTGCCAGCAGTGAATTACTGTTCTCCTACAATGAGCAGTTCTTC. It is translated as CASSELLFSYNEQFF.

The chain is built from TRBV9 and TRBJ1-2; D remains ambiguous. Trimming removed 0 bases from V and 11 bases from J, with 20 bases in between. In germline, CDR1 is SGDLS, CDR2 YYNGEE. The CDR3 sequence is 15 residues long. The CDR3 spells CASSVALGGSIGYTF. The DNA of the CDR3 is TGTGCCAGCAGCGTAGCTTTGGGAGGCTCTATTGGGTACACCTTC. The variable domain in full, with the rest retrieved from reference TRBV9 and TRBJ1-2, is DSGVTQTPKHLITATGQRVTLRCSPRSGDLSVYWYQQSLDQGLQFLIQYYNGEERAKGNILERFSAQQFPDLHSELNLSSLELGDSALYFCASSVALGGSIGYTFGSGTRLTVV.

The chain employs TRBV7-6 and TRBJ1-1; 8 bases are a match to TRBD1. The CDR3 has 14 amino acids. Per germline, CDR1 SGHVS and CDR2 FNYEAQ. V gave up 5 bases and J gave up 6 bases; unmatched junction bases: 8. CDR3 DNA: TGTGCCAGCAGCCTAACGGACAGGGCGGCTGAAGCTTTCTTT. It translates to CASSLTDRAAEAFF. The full variable domain, in which reference TRBV7-6 and TRBJ1-1 provide the parts outside the CDR3, is GAGVSQSPRYKVTKRGQDVALRCDPISGHVSLYWYRQALGQGPEFLTYFNYEAQQDKSGLPNDRFSAERPEGSISTLTIQRTEQRDSAMYRCASSLTDRAAEAFFGQGTRLTVV.

V gene TRBV4-3 combines with J gene TRBJ1-5; TRBD1 is a possible D gene (6 bases). V dropped 0 bases and J dropped 4 bases, with 7 bases sitting between them. The CDR3 has 14 amino acids. From germline, CDR1 is LGHNA and CDR2 YSLEER. CDR3: CASSQERGNQPQHF. As DNA, the CDR3 is TGCGCCAGCAGCCAAGAGAGGGGGAATCAGCCCCAGCATTTT.

The gene calls are TRBV30 and TRBJ1-5, with TRBD1 matching over 9 bases. This CDR3 has 16 residues. J was trimmed by 1 base and V by 1 base; bases with no gene match: 5. Germline V CDR1 and CDR2: GTSNPN, SVGIG (reference sequence). The CDR3 DNA is TGTGCCTGGAGTGGGGGACAGGGAAAGAGCAATCAGCCCCAGCATTTT. Its translation is CAWSGGQGKSNQPQHF.

V usage is TRBV14 and J usage is TRBJ2-7, with 11 bases identical to TRBD1. Germline V gives CDR1 SGHDN, CDR2 FVKESK. Trimming took 4 bases from V and 7 from J; bases not matched to a gene: 6. CDR3 length: 14 amino acids. In DNA, the CDR3 is TGTGCCAGCAGCCCCCGGGACAGGGGGTTTGAGCAGTACTTC. This codes for CASSPRDRGFEQYF.

This sequence joins TRBV30 and TRBJ1-5; D is undetermined. Trimming removed 0 bases at V and 0 bases at J, with 6 bases between. The CDR3 contains 14 residues. CDR1 and CDR2 (germline): GTSNPN, SVGIG (reference sequence). CDR3 sequence reads: CAWSVWYSNQPQHF. For the CDR3, the DNA is TGTGCCTGGAGTGTATGGTATAGCAATCAGCCCCAGCATTTT.

CDR3 in DNA: TGTGCCAGCAGCGTAGATCCGATATCTAACTATGGCTACACCTTC. This sequence encodes CASSVDPISNYGYTF. This sequence joins TRBV9 and TRBJ1-2; no clear D gene. Germline CDR1 and CDR2: SGDLS and YYNGEE. V lost 0 bases and J 0 bases, leaving 9 bases between the germline ends. The CDR3 contains 15 residues.

This clone was seen a few times. The chain couples TRBV19 to TRBJ1-2, with TRBD1 identical over 12 bases. Germline assignment: CDR1 LNHDA and CDR2 SQIVND (reference sequence). The length of the CDR3 is 15 residues. The ends lost 5 bases at V and 8 bases at J; junction bases unmatched: 9. The CDR3 region is CASSGMGQGAQGYTF. CDR3 nucleotide sequence: TGTGCCAGTAGTGGAATGGGACAGGGGGCGCAAGGCTACACCTTC.

The chain recombines TRBV7-8 with TRBJ2-1; TRBD1 matches 11 bases. The J segment lost 13 bases and the V segment lost 3 bases, leaving 11 bases of the junction unmatched. Looked up from germline, CDR1 is SGHVS and CDR2 is FQNEAQ. CDR3 length equals 15 residues. The CDR3 reads CASSFRTGGWDSQFF. The DNA of the CDR3 is TGTGCCAGCAGCTTCCGGACAGGGGGCTGGGATAGCCAGTTCTTC.

This clone has just one count. The rearrangement uses TRBV7-6 and TRBJ1-5, with 7 bases fitting TRBD1. The V gene's germline CDR1 is SGHVS and CDR2 FNYEAQ. CDR3 length: 18 residues. V gave up 5 bases and J gave up 0 bases; unmatched junction bases: 13. Here the CDR3 DNA reads TGTGCCAGCAGCCCCGGACAGGCCGGAGGGGTTAGCAATCAGCCCCAGCATTTT. Residues: CASSPGQAGGVSNQPQHF.

This sequence joins TRBV29-1 and TRBJ2-5; D might be TRBD1 (6 bases). Germline V lookup: CDR1 SQVTM, CDR2 ANQGSEA. Trimming removed 4 bases from V and 5 bases from J, with 8 bases in between. CDR3 length equals 11 residues. CDR3 residues: CSVGQAETQYF. CDR3 coding DNA: TGCAGCGTTGGACAGGCGGAGACCCAGTACTTC.

The chain combines TRBV9 with TRBJ2-1; D might be TRBD2 (6 bases). The CDR3 is 16 residues long. Germline loops: CDR1 SGDLS, CDR2 YYNGEE. V lost 4 bases, J lost 0 bases, and 14 bases lay in between. The chain's CDR3 is CASSPPAGSSYNEQFF. The CDR3 coding sequence is TGTGCCAGCAGCCCCCCTGCCGGGAGCTCCTACAATGAGCAGTTCTTC.

DNA for the CDR3: TGTGCCATCAGTGAAGGGGATACCTATGGCTACACCTTC. It codes for CAISEGDTYGYTF. The chain is built from TRBV10-3 and TRBJ1-2; TRBD1 might be the D (5 bases). Looked up from germline, CDR1 is ENHRY and CDR2 is SYGVKD. CDR3 size: 13 residues. Trimming stripped 3 bases from V and 4 bases from J, with 9 bases between.

The CDR3 protein is CASSAGGTGYYEQYF. The DNA for the CDR3 is TGCGCCAGCAGCGCAGGGGGGACAGGGTATTACGAGCAGTACTTC. The J gene is TRBJ2-7, the V gene TRBV5-1, with 9 bases that match TRBD1. The CDR3 totals 15 residues. V dropped 4 bases and J dropped 4; count of bases not matched to a gene: 9. The V gene's germline CDR1 is SGHRS and CDR2 YFSETQ.

V and J are TRBV10-1 and TRBJ2-7, with 8 bases that match TRBD1. Germline CDR1 WNHNN, CDR2 SYGVQD (reference sequence). Trimming took 7 bases from V and 1 from J; bases not matched to a gene: 9. CDR3 length equals 15 residues. In DNA form, the CDR3 reads TGCGCCAGCACCCCCCTGGGACAGGAGTCCTACGAGCAGTACTTC. Its protein product is CASTPLGQESYEQYF.

This chain uses TRBV9 with TRBJ1-3; D not resolved. Deletions cut 3 bases from V and 5 bases from J, with 0 bases between. CDR3 length: 10 amino acids. The germline CDR1 and CDR2 sequences are SGDLS and YYNGEE. Here the CDR3 DNA reads TGTGCCAGCAGCGGAAACACCATATATTTT. Its protein is CASSGNTIYF.

The V call is TRBV11-3, the J call TRBJ2-7; TRBD1 matches at 8 bases. Germline CDR1 is SGHNT and CDR2 is YENEEA. The CDR3 contains 13 residues. Losses at the gene ends were 5 bases for V and 3 bases for J; bases not matched to a gene: 3. CDR3 amino acids: CASSPDRGYEQYF. The CDR3 nucleotides are TGTGCCAGCAGCCCCGACAGGGGCTACGAGCAGTACTTC.

V usage is TRBV9 and J usage is TRBJ1-2; D remains unclear. V was shortened by 0 bases and J by 0 bases, with 9 bases between the two germline ends. Looked up from germline, CDR1 is SGDLS and CDR2 is YYNGEE. The CDR3 contains 15 residues. DNA for the CDR3: TGTGCCAGCAGCGTAGGGGTCAGTCCTAACTATGGCTACACCTTC. Protein product: CASSVGVSPNYGYTF.

The CDR3 DNA is TGTGCCAGCAGCTTAGGGACAGGGAGCCAAGAGACCCAGTACTTC. Translation gives CASSLGTGSQETQYF. This chain connects TRBV7-7 to TRBJ2-5; 8 bases match TRBD1. The CDR3 extends over 15 amino acids. Trimming removed 1 base from V and 1 base from J; junction bases left unmatched: 2. Germline V lookup: CDR1 SSHAT, CDR2 FNYEAQ (reference sequence).

This clone was recorded a few times. J is TRBJ1-1 and V is TRBV10-3, with 11 bases lining up with TRBD1. Trimming cost V 4 bases and J 10 bases; bases outside gene matches: 11. The CDR3 is 15 residues long. Germline V gene lookup returns CDR1 ENHRY and CDR2 SYGVKD. The chain's CDR3 is CAISGDGQGAIGAFF. The CDR3 DNA reads TGTGCCATCAGTGGAGACGGACAGGGGGCGATTGGAGCTTTCTTT.

The CDR3 nucleotides are TGTGCCAGCAGTGAAGGGACAGGAAGGGAAACTGAAGCTTTCTTT. Encoded protein: CASSEGTGRETEAFF. The gene calls are TRBV2 and TRBJ1-1, with 7 nucleotides matching TRBD1. Looked up from germline, CDR1 is SNHLY and CDR2 is FYNNEI. This CDR3 contains 15 residues. The V segment lost 1 base and the J segment 5 bases; nucleotides outside the gene matches: 7.

The chain combines TRBV28 with TRBJ1-2; D may be TRBD1 (5 bases). V was cut by 7 bases and J by 4 bases, with 13 bases left in between. Germline V gene lookup returns CDR1 MDHEN and CDR2 SYDVKM. The CDR3 is made up of 13 amino acids. This chain's CDR3 is CASKPTGSYGYTF. The CDR3 nucleotides read TGTGCCAGCAAACCAACAGGTTCCTATGGCTACACCTTC.

The genes are TRBV5-1 and TRBJ2-3; D is tentatively TRBD1 or TRBD2 (5 bases each). Germline V gene sequence: CDR1 SGHRS, CDR2 YFSETQ. Trimming removed 5 bases from V and 0 bases from J, with 10 bases in between. This CDR3 comprises 14 residues. Written as DNA, the CDR3 is TGCGCCAGCAGAGAGGGACCGAGCACAGATACGCAGTATTTT. It translates to CASREGPSTDTQYF.